The subject of this entry is one TCR beta chain. The germline V gene has CDR1 SNHLY and CDR2 FYNNEI. Trimming cost V 8 bases and J 6 bases; bases outside gene matches: 20. The CDR3 has 17 residues. The method was immunoSEQ multiplex PCR; TCRdb's version includes in-frame clones alone and lacks a portion of them. The sample has approximately 260,000 clones; approximately 78% are singletons. The entry originates in a study of blood T cell repertoires in COVID-19. About the study: T cells, B-cell-depleted T cells, or PBMCs supplied cDNA or gDNA.

This receptor was obtained from a woman aged 55-70 years with active or convalescent COVID-19. The source material was peripheral blood. The chain employs TRBV2 and TRBJ2-3, with TRBD1 matching over 7 bases. The CDR3 bases are TGTGCCAGCCGACACAGGGACAGCCCCCCGGGTAGGGATACGCAGTATTTT. Translated: CASRHRDSPPGRDTQYF. The variable domain in full, with the rest retrieved from reference TRBV2 and TRBJ2-3, is EPEVTQTPSHQVTQMGQEVILRCVPISNHLYFYWYRQILGQKVEFLVSFYNNEISEKSEIFDDQFSVERPDGSNFTLKIRSTKLEDSAMYFCASRHRDSPPGRDTQYFGPGTRLTVL.